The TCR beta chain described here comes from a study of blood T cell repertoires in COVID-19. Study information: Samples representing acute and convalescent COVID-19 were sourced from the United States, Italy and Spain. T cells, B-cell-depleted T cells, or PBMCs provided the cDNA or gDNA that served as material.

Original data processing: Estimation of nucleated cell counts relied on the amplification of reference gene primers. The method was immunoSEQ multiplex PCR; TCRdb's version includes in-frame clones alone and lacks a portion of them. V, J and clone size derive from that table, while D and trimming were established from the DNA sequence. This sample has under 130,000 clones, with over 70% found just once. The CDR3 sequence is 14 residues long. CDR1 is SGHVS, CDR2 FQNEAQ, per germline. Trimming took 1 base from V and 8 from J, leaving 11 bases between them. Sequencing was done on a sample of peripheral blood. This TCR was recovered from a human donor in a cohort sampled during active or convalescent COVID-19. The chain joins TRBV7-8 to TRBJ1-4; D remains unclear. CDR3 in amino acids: CASSLGRRGEKLFF. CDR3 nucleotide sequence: TGTGCCAGCAGCTTAGGACGGAGAGGAGAAAAACTGTTTTTT.